These T cell receptor beta chains were read from a single sample in a study of T-cell memory formation after mild COVID-19. Each CDR3 protein is one row after TCRdb ran MiXCR on the 5' RACE reads. The sample yields some 450,000 distinct CDR3 sequences, 20% seen once. Input material: PBMCs or a T cell subset sorted from them (not recorded which). These TCRs come from an adult woman who had mild COVID-19 (a few samples of this study predate the infection). Cell type and time point are not known. Each CDR3 is given with its conserved first and last residue. Fields, in order: clone size, D gene, J gene, V gene, CDR3 length, CDR3 DNA, CDR3 protein. The D gene is left open where the match is weak. Part of the rows lack a size; the others show once, few, many or a class for expanded clones.

>NA|NA|TRBJ2-2|TRBV4-1|15
TGCGCCAGCAGCTTGCTCGGACTGAGCACCGGGGAGCTGTTTTTT
CASSLLGLSTGELFF
>NA|NA|TRBJ2-2|TRBV12-3/TRBV12-4|14
TGTGCCAGCAGTTCACACATCGCGGCCGGGGAGCTGTTTTTT
CASSSHIAAGELFF
>NA|NA|TRBJ1-3|TRBV5-1|15
TGTGCCAGCACCCTGGGTGAGGGCGGCGGAAACACCATATATTTT
CASTLGEGGGNTIYF
>few|NA|TRBJ2-7|TRBV4-1|15
TGCGCCAGCAGCCCTACACCGACATTGACCTACGAGCAGTACTTC
CASSPTPTLTYEQYF
>NA|NA|TRBJ1-4|TRBV12-3/TRBV12-4|13
TGTGCCAGCAGGACCCTGAATTATGAAAAACTGTTTTTT
CASRTLNYEKLFF
>NA|TRBD1|TRBJ2-1|TRBV6-5|15
TGTGCCAGCATCGCCGGACAGGGGGCGGGAAATGAGCAGTTCTTC
CASIAGQGAGNEQFF
>NA|TRBD2|TRBJ2-7|TRBV9|14
TGTGCCAGCAGCGCTAGCGGGAGGACCTACGAGCAGTACTTC
CASSASGRTYEQYF
>NA|TRBD2|TRBJ2-5|TRBV29-1|14
TGCAGCGTTGAAGATCGACCAGCGGGGGAGACCCAGTACTTC
CSVEDRPAGETQYF
>few|NA|TRBJ1-1|TRBV15|12
TGTGCCACCGCTGAGGGGTTCACTGAAGCTTTCTTT
CATAEGFTEAFF
>once|NA|TRBJ2-4|TRBV18|18
TGTGCCAGCTCACGGACCCCGAGGGCCCTTAGCGCCAAAAACATTCAGTACTTC
CASSRTPRALSAKNIQYF
>NA|NA|TRBJ2-5|TRBV2|13
TGTGCCAGCACTCGACCAGGTCAAGAGACCCAGTACTTC
CASTRPGQETQYF
>NA|NA|TRBJ2-1|TRBV7-9|14
TGTGCCAGCAGCCCCCCTCGTTCTTACAATGAGCAGTTCTTC
CASSPPRSYNEQFF
>few|TRBD2|TRBJ2-7|TRBV10-3|16
TGTGCCATCAGTGAGTCAGGACTAGCCCGAGCTTACGAGCAGTACTTC
CAISESGLARAYEQYF
>few|TRBD2|TRBJ2-1|TRBV6-2/TRBV6-3|14
TGTGCCAGCAGCCGGACTAGCGGCCTGGTAGAGCAGTTCTTC
CASSRTSGLVEQFF
>NA|NA|TRBJ2-5|TRBV7-9|12
TGTGCCAGCAGTAGTTCTGAAGAGACCCAGTACTTC
CASSSSEETQYF
>NA|NA|TRBJ1-4|TRBV9|15
TGTGCCAGCAGCGTAGACTGGGGAATAACTGAAAAACTGTTTTTT
CASSVDWGITEKLFF
>once|TRBD1|TRBJ1-2|TRBV7-2|15
TGTGCCAGCAGCTTAGGGGACAGGGGGCTTTATGGCTACACCTTC
CASSLGDRGLYGYTF
>NA|TRBD2|TRBJ2-1|TRBV5-6|17
TGTGCCAGCAGCTTATTTGGCGGGAGGCGGTACTACAATGAGCAGTTCTTC
CASSLFGGRRYYNEQFF
>few|TRBD2|TRBJ2-7|TRBV6-2/TRBV6-3|14
TGTGCCAGCAGTCGACTAGCGGGAGGATACGAGCAGTACTTC
CASSRLAGGYEQYF
>few|NA|TRBJ2-7|TRBV6-5|13
TGTGCCAGCAGGCTTATGGTGGGTGACGAGCAGTACTTC
CASRLMVGDEQYF
>few|NA|TRBJ2-2|TRBV5-1|13
TGCGCCAGCAGACCAGGAAACACCGGGGAGCTGTTTTTT
CASRPGNTGELFF
>NA|NA|TRBJ2-1|TRBV24-1|15
TGTGCCACCAGTGACCCCAGCCGGATAGGCAATGAGCAGTTCTTC
CATSDPSRIGNEQFF
>few|NA|TRBJ2-7|TRBV30|16
TGTGCCTGGAGTAATTGGGGGGAATCCGGCTCCTACGAGCAGTACTTC
CAWSNWGESGSYEQYF
>NA|TRBD1|TRBJ2-1|TRBV15|16
TGTGCCACCAGCAGACACCTGGACAGGGGGCATGTTGAGCAGTTCTTC
CATSRHLDRGHVEQFF
>few|TRBD1|TRBJ1-1|TRBV7-6|14
TGTGCCAGCAGCTTACCGACAGGGGAGACTGAAGCTTTCTTT
CASSLPTGETEAFF
>NA|NA|TRBJ2-1|TRBV7-2|17
TGTGCCAGCAGCTTAGACGTCGGGCGAACGACATACAATGAGCAGTTCTTC
CASSLDVGRTTYNEQFF
>NA|NA|TRBJ1-2|TRBV7-9|11
TGTGCCAGCAGCTTGGCGTCTGGCTACACCTTC
CASSLASGYTF
>few|TRBD2|TRBJ2-1|TRBV12-3/TRBV12-4|15
TGTGCCAGCAGTTGGGGACTAGCGGAACACAATGAGCAGTTCTTC
CASSWGLAEHNEQFF
>few|TRBD1|TRBJ2-1|TRBV5-1|16
TGCGCCAGCAGCGTCGATCCGGGACAGGGGGTCAATGAGCAGTTCTTC
CASSVDPGQGVNEQFF
>NA|NA|TRBJ2-2|TRBV4-2|16
TGTGCCAGCAGCCAAGATTTGAGGCAGGACACCGGGGAGCTGTTTTTT
CASSQDLRQDTGELFF
>many|TRBD2|TRBJ2-3|TRBV20-1|11
TGCAGTGCGAAAGGACTAGCGGGACTTCGTTTT
CSAKGLAGLRF
>NA|NA|TRBJ2-1|TRBV24-1|13
TGTGCCGCTCGAGCAAGGGCGAACAATGAGCAGTTCTTC
CAARARANNEQFF
>NA|NA|TRBJ1-5|TRBV5-5|15
TGTGCCAGCAGCTTGGCAGGGGAGCTTAATCAGCCCCAGCATTTT
CASSLAGELNQPQHF
>NA|NA|TRBJ1-4|TRBV27|13
TGTGCCAGCAGTTTCCTTGACCCTCTGCGGCTGTTTTTT
CASSFLDPLRLFF
>many|NA|TRBJ2-7|TRBV18|14
TGTGCCAGCTCACCGCAGACCCGAGGGAACGAGCAGTACTTC
CASSPQTRGNEQYF
>many|NA|TRBJ2-3|TRBV2|11
TGTGCCAGCAGGACCACAGATACGCAGTATTTT
CASRTTDTQYF
>NA|NA|TRBJ2-5|TRBV11-2|14
TGTGCCAGCAGTCCTAGATGGGTCCAAGAGACCCAGTACTTC
CASSPRWVQETQYF
>few|NA|TRBJ2-5|TRBV12-3/TRBV12-4|13
TGTGCCAGCAGCCCTACAGGGAGCGAGACCCAGTACTTC
CASSPTGSETQYF
>NA|TRBD1|TRBJ1-6|TRBV27|18
TGTGCCAGCAGTTTTGGGACAGGGTCGATTCGGTCTAATTCACCCCTCCACTTT
CASSFGTGSIRSNSPLHF
>NA|NA|TRBJ2-2|TRBV14|12
TGTGCCAGCAGCCCCGGGGCTGGTCCCCTGTTTTTT
CASSPGAGPLFF
>few|NA|TRBJ1-1|TRBV29-1|12
TGCAGCGTTGAATACAAAAGAGGGGAAGCTTTCTTT
CSVEYKRGEAFF
>NA|NA|TRBJ1-5|TRBV6-5|15
TGTGCCAGCAGTTACTCGTTGGAGGGCGGTCAGCCCCAGCATTTT
CASSYSLEGGQPQHF
>NA|TRBD1|TRBJ1-3|TRBV20-1|14
TGCAGTGCTCCGACAGGGGTGGGTGGAAACACCATATATTTT
CSAPTGVGGNTIYF
>once|TRBD2|TRBJ2-3|TRBV6-4|16
TGTGCCAGCAGTGACCATGCAGCGGGGGGAGTAGATACGCAGTATTTT
CASSDHAAGGVDTQYF
>NA|TRBD2|TRBJ2-1|TRBV2|16
TGTGCCAGCAAAACGCTGGCTAGCGGGGTATACAATGAGCAGTTCTTC
CASKTLASGVYNEQFF
>many|NA|TRBJ1-1|TRBV5-6|13
TGTGCCAGCAGCCTGGGACGGACCACTGAAGCTTTCTTT
CASSLGRTTEAFF
>few|NA|TRBJ2-2|TRBV7-3|13
TGTGCCAGCAGCTTCCTGGGGGGCGGGGAGCTGTTTTTT
CASSFLGGGELFF
>few|NA|TRBJ2-1|TRBV7-9|14
TGTGCCAGCAGCGAGACAGGCTCCTACAATGAGCAGTTCTTC
CASSETGSYNEQFF
>few|NA|TRBJ1-1|TRBV6-2/TRBV6-3|11
TGTGCCAGCGGCCCGATGGGGGAAGCTTTCTTT
CASGPMGEAFF
>few|TRBD1|TRBJ1-2|TRBV4-1|13
TGCGCCAGCAGCCAGACAGGGGGCAATGGCTACACCTTC
CASSQTGGNGYTF
>few|NA|TRBJ1-6|TRBV7-8|15
TGTGCCAGCAGCTTAGTTGGGGTTCGCAATTCACCCCTCCACTTT
CASSLVGVRNSPLHF
>NA|NA|TRBJ1-1|TRBV5-1|13
TGCGCCAGCAGCTTGGGTTTGGCCACTGAAGCTTTCTTT
CASSLGLATEAFF
>NA|TRBD1|TRBJ2-7|TRBV18|15
TGTGCCAGCTCACCCCGGGACAGGGTAAACTACGAGCAGTACTTC
CASSPRDRVNYEQYF
>few|NA|TRBJ2-2|TRBV7-9|14
TGTGCCAGCAGCTCCGCCTTTGGGACCGGGGAGCTGTTTTTT
CASSSAFGTGELFF
>NA|NA|TRBJ2-1|TRBV7-3|15
TGTGCCAGCAGTTCCTCCGGCTCAATTTACAATGAGCAGTTCTTC
CASSSSGSIYNEQFF